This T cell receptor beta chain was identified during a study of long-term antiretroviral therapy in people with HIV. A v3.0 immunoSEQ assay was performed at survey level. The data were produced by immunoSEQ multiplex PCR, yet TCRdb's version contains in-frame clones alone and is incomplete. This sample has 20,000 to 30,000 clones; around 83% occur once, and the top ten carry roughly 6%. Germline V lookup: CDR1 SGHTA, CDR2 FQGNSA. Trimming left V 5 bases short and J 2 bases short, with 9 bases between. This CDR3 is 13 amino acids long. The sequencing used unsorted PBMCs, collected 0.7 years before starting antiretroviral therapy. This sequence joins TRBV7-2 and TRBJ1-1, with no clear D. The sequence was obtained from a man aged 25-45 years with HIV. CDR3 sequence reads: CASSRTSNTEAFF. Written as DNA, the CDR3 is TGTGCCAGCAGCCGCACATCAAACACTGAAGCTTTCTTT. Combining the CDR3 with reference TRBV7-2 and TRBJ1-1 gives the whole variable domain GAGVSQSPSNKVTEKGKDVELRCDPISGHTALYWYRQSLGQGLEFLIYFQGNSAPDKSGLPSDRFSAERTGGSVSTLTIQRTQQEDSAVYLCASSRTSNTEAFFGQGTRLTVV.